The 17 T cell receptor beta chains below were found in one sample sequenced in a study of blood T cell repertoires in COVID-19 (dated by TCRdb to between 2020 and 2021). The receptor library was made with the immunoSEQ multiplex PCR assay. This is the immuneACCESS table as TCRdb keeps it, with only in-frame sequences that have V and J called. A part of the clones is gone; compared with another copy, unresolved V genes explain less than half, and the rest is unexplained. Recorded for this sample are about 210,000 clones; roughly four fifths of them occurred a single time. The top ten clonotypes cover around 8.8% of the sample. Sequencing input: PBMCs or T cells enriched from blood (not recorded which). These receptors were obtained from a man in his forties or fifties who had recovered from COVID-19.

The CDR3 protein is CASWTSGGDTQYF. DNA of the CDR3: TGTGCCAGTTGGACTAGCGGCGGGGATACGCAGTATTTT. The gene calls are TRBV19 and TRBJ2-3, with 10 bases identical to TRBD2. The CDR3 has 13 amino acids. Germline V lookup: CDR1 LNHDA, CDR2 SQIVND (reference sequence). The ends lost 8 bases at V and 6 bases at J; junction bases unmatched: 5.

The gene calls are TRBV29-1 and TRBJ1-2; the D gene is possibly TRBD1 (6 bases). The CDR3 consists of 12 residues. The V end lost 5 bases, the J end lost 3 bases, and 10 bases lay between the germline ends. The germline gives CDR1 SQVTM, CDR2 ANQGSEA. The CDR3 sequence is CSVSGTYYGYTF. The CDR3 nucleotides are TGCAGCGTTTCCGGGACATACTATGGCTACACCTTC.

The CDR3 DNA reads as TGTGCCTGGAGTGTACTCAATGAGCAGTTCTTC. Translating gives CAWSVLNEQFF. The V gene is TRBV30, the J gene TRBJ2-1; unclear D gene. This CDR3 is built from 11 residues. Germline V CDR1 and CDR2: GTSNPN, SVGIG (reference sequence). V dropped 0 bases and J dropped 6 bases, with 3 bases sitting between them.

This sequence joins TRBV6-5 and TRBJ2-1, with D maybe TRBD2 (5 bases). The CDR3 is 14 residues long. Trimming took off 0 bases at V and 4 bases at J, with 7 bases between the two ends. Germline values: CDR1 MNHEY, CDR2 SVGAGI. The CDR3 nucleotides are TGTGCCAGCAGTTACTCGACTATATACAATGAGCAGTTCTTC. This translates into CASSYSTIYNEQFF.

The chain combines TRBV7-9 with TRBJ1-2; TRBD1 matches 8 bases. Germline loops: CDR1 SEHNR, CDR2 FQNEAQ (reference sequence). V dropped 4 bases and J dropped 4; count of bases not matched to a gene: 5. This CDR3 comprises 14 residues. This chain's CDR3 is CASSSRGQGYGYTF. The CDR3 DNA reads as TGTGCCAGCAGCTCACGAGGACAGGGCTATGGCTACACCTTC. The whole variable domain, remainder taken from reference TRBV7-9 and TRBJ1-2, is DTGVSQNPRHKITKRGQNVTFRCDPISEHNRLYWYRQTLGQGPEFLTYFQNEAQLEKSRLLSDRFSAERPKGSFSTLEIQRTEQGDSAMYLCASSSRGQGYGYTFGSGTRLTVV.

The rearrangement joins TRBV28 to TRBJ2-5, with D maybe TRBD1 (5 bases). CDR1 is MDHEN, CDR2 SYDVKM, per germline. The CDR3 contains 14 residues. The germline V and J ends were trimmed by 2 bases and 1 base, with 8 bases remaining between them. The CDR3 loop reads CASSLNRIQETQYF. The CDR3 nucleotides are TGTGCCAGCAGTTTAAACAGGATCCAAGAGACCCAGTACTTC. Looking up the rest from reference TRBV28 and TRBJ2-5 gives the full variable domain: DVKVTQSSRYLVKRTGEKVFLECVQDMDHENMFWYRQDPGLGLRLIYFSYDVKMKEKGDIPEGYSVSREKKERFSLILESASTNQTSMYLCASSLNRIQETQYFGPGTRLLVL.

This chain connects TRBV10-1 to TRBJ2-3, with D maybe TRBD2 (6 bases). The length of the CDR3 is 14 residues. V was pared by 9 bases and J by 0 bases, with 13 bases between. From germline, CDR1 is WNHNN and CDR2 SYGVQD (reference sequence). CDR3 coding DNA: TGCGCCAGTTCCCCCGGGGGAAGCACAGATACGCAGTATTTT. This codes for CASSPGGSTDTQYF.

The gene calls are TRBV19 and TRBJ1-5, with 8 positions matching TRBD1. CDR1 is LNHDA, CDR2 SQIVND, per germline (reference sequence). Trimming took 3 bases from V and 7 from J; bases not matched to a gene: 14. The length of the CDR3 is 17 residues. CDR3 in DNA: TGTGCCAGTAGTATTATAGAGGGCGGACAGGGAAAACAGCCCCAGCATTTT. It yields the protein CASSIIEGGQGKQPQHF.

The chain joins TRBV2 to TRBJ1-6; D might be TRBD1 (5 bases). The CDR3 contains 13 residues. V was clipped by 8 bases and J by 7 bases, with 12 bases between them. Looked up from germline, CDR1 is SNHLY and CDR2 is FYNNEI. The CDR3 here is CASGTYTNSPLHF. The CDR3 region has the DNA TGTGCCAGCGGGACTTACACCAATTCACCCCTCCACTTT.

The chain joins TRBV4-1 to TRBJ1-4; D gene ambiguous. CDR1 and CDR2 (germline): MGHRA, YSYEKL. This CDR3 spans 18 amino acids. The V end lost 3 bases, the J end lost 0 bases, and 17 bases lay between the germline ends. CDR3 region: CASSQRSFSGSTNEKLFF. CDR3 in DNA: TGCGCCAGCAGCCAGCGATCCTTTAGCGGATCAACTAATGAAAAACTGTTTTTT.

DNA for the CDR3: TGTGCCAGTATGAGGGGACAGAGCTACAATGAGCAGTTCTTC. Translated: CASMRGQSYNEQFF. V is TRBV19 and J is TRBJ2-1; 7 bases are shared with TRBD1. The CDR3 contains 14 residues. CDR1 is LNHDA, CDR2 SQIVND, per germline (reference sequence). With V trimmed by 7 bases and J by 3 bases, 6 bases remained unmatched.

V gene TRBV19 combines with J gene TRBJ2-6; 11 nucleotides match TRBD1. Germline V lookup: CDR1 LNHDA, CDR2 SQIVND (reference sequence). Trimming at V came to 3 bases and at J to 7 bases, leaving 5 bases not matched to a gene. This CDR3 comprises 16 residues. Here the CDR3 reads CASSIMGQGVANVLTF. CDR3 nucleotides: TGTGCCAGTAGTATTATGGGACAGGGGGTTGCCAACGTCCTGACTTTC.

V usage is TRBV7-2 and J usage is TRBJ2-7, with unresolved D. CDR1 is SGHTA, CDR2 FQGNSA, per germline. Trimming shortened V by 3 bases and J by 5 bases, and 11 bases separated the two germline ends. The CDR3 has 13 residues. CDR3 in amino acids: CASSFGRGHEQYF. CDR3 nucleotides: TGTGCCAGCAGCTTTGGCAGAGGCCACGAGCAGTACTTC.

The V call is TRBV10-3, the J call TRBJ1-5; 8 bases fit TRBD1. The V gene end was trimmed by 0 bases and the J gene end by 3 bases; junction bases not matched to a gene: 7. The CDR3 totals 17 residues. CDR1 and CDR2 (germline): ENHRY, SYGVKD. In DNA, the CDR3 is TGTGCCATCAGTGAGTCTTTCGGGACAGGCACCAATCAGCCCCAGCATTTT. Encoded protein: CAISESFGTGTNQPQHF.

The rearrangement uses TRBV5-5 and TRBJ1-2, with a possible D match to TRBD1 (5 bases). This CDR3 spans 13 amino acids. V was cut by 4 bases and J by 8 bases, with 15 bases left in between. Germline CDR1 reads SGHKS; CDR2 reads YYEKEE (reference sequence). This CDR3 reads CASSQDMRGGYTF. CDR3 nucleotide sequence: TGTGCCAGCAGCCAGGACATGCGTGGCGGCTACACCTTC.

The chain joins TRBV19 to TRBJ2-2; 9 positions agree with TRBD1. Losses at the gene ends were 6 bases for V and 6 bases for J; bases not matched to a gene: 8. Per germline, CDR1 LNHDA and CDR2 SQIVND (reference sequence). The CDR3 is 15 amino acids. This CDR3 reads CASRPGTGFAGELFF. For the CDR3, the DNA is TGTGCCAGTAGGCCCGGGACAGGGTTTGCCGGGGAGCTGTTTTTT.

V usage is TRBV9 and J usage is TRBJ2-5, with TRBD1 as a possible D gene (5 bases). Trimming pared 0 bases from V and 1 base from J, leaving 7 bases between. This CDR3 region has 14 residues. From germline, CDR1 is SGDLS and CDR2 YYNGEE. The CDR3 region has the DNA TGTGCCAGCAGCGTAGAGGGGTTCCAAGAGACCCAGTACTTC. This codes for CASSVEGFQETQYF.